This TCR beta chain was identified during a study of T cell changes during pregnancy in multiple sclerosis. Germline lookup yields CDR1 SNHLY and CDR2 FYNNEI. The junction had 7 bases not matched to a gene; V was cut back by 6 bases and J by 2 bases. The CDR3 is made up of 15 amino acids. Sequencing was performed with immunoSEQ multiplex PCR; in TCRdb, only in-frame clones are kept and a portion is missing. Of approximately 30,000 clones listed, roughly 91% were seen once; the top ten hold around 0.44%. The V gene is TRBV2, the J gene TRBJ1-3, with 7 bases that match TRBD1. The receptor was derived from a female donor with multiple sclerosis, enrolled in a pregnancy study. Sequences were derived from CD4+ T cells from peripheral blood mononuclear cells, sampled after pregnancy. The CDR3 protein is CASRGTGTAGNTIYF. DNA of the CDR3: TGTGCCAGCAGAGGTACCGGGACAGCTGGAAACACCATATATTTT.